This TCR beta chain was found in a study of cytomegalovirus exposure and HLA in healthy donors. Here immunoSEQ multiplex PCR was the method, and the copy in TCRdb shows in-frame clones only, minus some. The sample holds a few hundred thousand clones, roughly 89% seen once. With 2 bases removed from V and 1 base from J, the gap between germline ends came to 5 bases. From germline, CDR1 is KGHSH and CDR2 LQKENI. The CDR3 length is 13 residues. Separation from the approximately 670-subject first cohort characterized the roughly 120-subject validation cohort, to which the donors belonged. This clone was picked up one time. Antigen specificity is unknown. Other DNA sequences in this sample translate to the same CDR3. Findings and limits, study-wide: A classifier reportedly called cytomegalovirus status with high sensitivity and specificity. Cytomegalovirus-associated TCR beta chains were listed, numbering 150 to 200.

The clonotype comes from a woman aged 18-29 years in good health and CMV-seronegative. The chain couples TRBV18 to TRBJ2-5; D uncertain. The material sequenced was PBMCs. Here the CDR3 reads CASSPTGQETQYF. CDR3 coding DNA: TGTGCCAGCTCACCAACCGGCCAAGAGACCCAGTACTTC.